One sample yielded the 5 T cell receptor beta chains listed below, sequenced in a study of T cell repertoires in cytomegalovirus infection. MiXCR, applied by TCRdb to the reads, yields one record per CDR3 protein. The table records some 450,000 distinct CDR3 sequences, about a third of them present only once. The sample comprised PBMCs. The receptors originated from a human donor in good health (CMV status not recorded). Some clones in this sample may be carry-over from other donors' samples.

The J gene is TRBJ2-1, the V gene TRBV6-2 or TRBV6-3; D is possibly TRBD2 (6 bases). The CDR3 length is 17 residues. Per germline, CDR1 MNHEY and CDR2 SVGEGT. The ends were cut back, 3 bases at V and 5 bases at J, with 20 bases in the middle. CDR3 bases: TGTGCCAGCAGTTATCGCGGGGTTGCTTCCCCCCACAATGAGCAGTTCTTC. Amino acids: CASSYRGVASPHNEQFF.

This clonotype appeared a few times. The V and J genes are TRBV7-2 and TRBJ1-1, with TRBD1 identical over 8 bases. The ends lost 7 bases at V and 5 bases at J; junction bases unmatched: 9. CDR1 is SGHTA, CDR2 FQGNSA, per germline. This CDR3 region has 14 residues. The CDR3 nucleotides read TGTGCCAGCATCCTCGGGACAGGCGTGACTGAAGCTTTCTTT. It is translated as CASILGTGVTEAFF.

This clonotype was observed a handful of times. The chain couples TRBV27 to TRBJ2-3; maybe TRBD1 (8 bases). Germline CDR1 reads MNHEY; CDR2 reads SMNVEV (reference sequence). The CDR3 has 16 amino acids. With 5 bases removed from V and 2 bases from J, the gap between germline ends came to 17 bases. CDR3 sequence reads: CASSLRTGRATDTQYF. The DNA for the CDR3 is TGTGCCAGCAGTCTCCGGACAGGGAGGGCCACAGATACGCAGTATTTT.

To note about this clonotype: The junction differs from germline at one of its ends, possibly a read error. This chain connects TRBV11-2 to TRBJ2-3; D uncertain. This CDR3 contains 15 residues. Germline V gene sequence: CDR1 SGHAT, CDR2 FQNNGV. CDR3 nucleotides: TGTGCCAGCAGGTTAGATCACAGAACCACAGATACGCAGTATTTT. This gives the protein CASRLDHRTTDTQYF.

The chain joins TRBV13 to TRBJ1-2; D is possibly TRBD1 (5 bases). The germline V gene has CDR1 PRHDT and CDR2 FYEKMQ (reference sequence). Trimming cost V 0 bases and J 2 bases, with 7 bases left between them. The CDR3 runs 14 residues. CDR3 bases: TGTGCCAGCAGCTTAGGGTCAGGGAACTATGGCTACACCTTC. The encoded protein is CASSLGSGNYGYTF.